This T cell receptor (beta chain) emerged from a study of blood T cell repertoires in COVID-19. Across the whole study: From the United States, Italy and Spain came samples of acute and convalescent COVID-19. PBMCs, B-cell-depleted T cells, or T cells provided the cDNA or gDNA that made up the material.

Source study methods: Estimates of nucleated cell counts were drawn from the amplification of reference gene primers. TCRdb's copy holds only in-frame clones and misses some; the assay was immunoSEQ multiplex PCR. The V and J calls and clone size are taken from that table; D and trimming were inferred from the DNA. The table records 60,000 to 90,000 clones, roughly 84% of them present only once. The V gene end was trimmed by 4 bases and the J gene end by 6 bases; junction bases not matched to a gene: 23. Looked up from germline, CDR1 is SEHNR and CDR2 is FQNEAQ (reference sequence). There are 19 residues in the CDR3.

This clonotype was obtained from a man aged 45 to 65 with acute or convalescent COVID-19. The sample taken for sequencing was peripheral blood. This sequence joins TRBV7-9 and TRBJ2-7, with 8 bases that match TRBD2. CDR3 bases: TGTGCCAGCAGCTACACAGTTGGGGAGCGGGAGTCGGGTTACTTCGAGCAGTACTTC. It codes for CASSYTVGERESGYFEQYF.